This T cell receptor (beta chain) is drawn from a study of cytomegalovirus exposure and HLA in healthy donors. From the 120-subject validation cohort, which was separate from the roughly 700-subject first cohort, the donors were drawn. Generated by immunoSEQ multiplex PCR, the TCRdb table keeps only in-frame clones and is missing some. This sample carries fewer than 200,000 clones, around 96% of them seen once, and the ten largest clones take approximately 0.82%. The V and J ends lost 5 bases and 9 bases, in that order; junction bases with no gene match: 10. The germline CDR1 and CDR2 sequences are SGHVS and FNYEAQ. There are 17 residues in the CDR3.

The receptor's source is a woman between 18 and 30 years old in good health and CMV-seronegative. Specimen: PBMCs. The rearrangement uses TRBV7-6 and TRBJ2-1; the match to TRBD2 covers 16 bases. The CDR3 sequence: CASSLTSGLAGGFEQFF. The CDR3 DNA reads TGTGCCAGCAGCCTGACCTCGGGACTAGCGGGGGGGTTTGAGCAGTTCTTC.